The 7 T cell receptor beta chains listed next were all sequenced from one sample in a study of T cell repertoires in cytomegalovirus infection. Which antigens these TCRs recognize remains unknown. TCRdb fed the reads into MiXCR, producing one record per CDR3 protein. The sample records roughly 350,000 distinct CDR3 sequences, about 32% being singletons. The material sequenced was cultured PBMCs, taken from culture after CMV antigen stimulation. These TCRs come from a human donor in good health (CMV status not recorded). Some clones in this sample may be carry-over from other donors' samples.

The chain couples TRBV15 to TRBJ2-1; 9 nucleotides match TRBD2. The length of the CDR3 is 13 residues. Germline values: CDR1 LNHNV, CDR2 YYDKDF (reference sequence). V lost 6 bases and J lost 7; bases outside the gene matches: 4. As DNA, the CDR3 is TGTGCCACCAGGGGGCTAGCGGGGAATGAGCAGTTCTTC. This codes for CATRGLAGNEQFF.

CDR3 bases: TGTGCCAGCAGTTTACTTGGCGTCTCTGGGGCCAACGTCCTGACTTTC. Translated, it gives CASSLLGVSGANVLTF. The chain uses TRBV27 and TRBJ2-6; D not resolved. The V and J ends lost 2 bases and 0 bases respectively, with 8 bases between them. The CDR3 runs 16 residues. Germline values: CDR1 MNHEY, CDR2 SMNVEV (reference sequence).

The rearrangement uses TRBV10-3 and TRBJ2-7, with 11 bases lining up with TRBD1. The V segment lost 7 bases and the J segment 2 bases; nucleotides outside the gene matches: 4. The germline gives CDR1 ENHRY, CDR2 SYGVKD. The CDR3 length is 14 residues. As DNA, the CDR3 is TGTGCCATCACCCCGGGACAGGGGGCCTACGAGCAGTACTTC. This translates into CAITPGQGAYEQYF.

V is TRBV12-3 or TRBV12-4 and J is TRBJ2-5; the match to TRBD2 covers 7 bases. CDR3 length equals 15 residues. V was pared by 0 bases and J by 0 bases, with 1 base of the junction left unmatched. The CDR3 region is CASSLAGGDQETQYF. CDR3 DNA: TGTGCCAGCAGTTTAGCGGGAGGGGACCAAGAGACCCAGTACTTC.

This clonotype was picked up a small number of times. The V gene is TRBV28, the J gene TRBJ1-4; TRBD1 agrees at 10 bases. The CDR3 loop spans 14 amino acids. CDR1 is MDHEN, CDR2 SYDVKM, per germline. V shed 4 bases and J 8 bases; nucleotides not matched to a gene: 4. CDR3 loop: CASSSGTGEEKLFF. CDR3 sequence (DNA): TGTGCCAGCAGTTCCGGGACAGGGGAGGAAAAACTGTTTTTT.

This sequence joins TRBV29-1 and TRBJ1-1; the match to TRBD1 covers 11 bases. Germline-derived CDR1 and CDR2 are SQVTM and ANQGSEA. Trimming removed 7 bases from V and 1 base from J; junction bases left unmatched: 8. The CDR3 extends over 15 amino acids. The chain's CDR3 is CSGRADRGPNTEAFF. The CDR3 coding sequence is TGCAGCGGCAGAGCGGACAGGGGGCCGAACACTGAAGCTTTCTTT.

This clonotype turned up a few times. CDR3 loop: CASSYQGEKLFF. The CDR3 DNA reads as TGTGCCAGCAGTTACCAAGGTGAAAAACTGTTTTTT. V and J are TRBV6-2 or TRBV6-3 and TRBJ1-4; D is ambiguous. Germline CDR1 reads MNHEY; CDR2 reads SVGEGT. CDR3 length: 12 residues. The V end was cut by 2 bases, the J end by 7 bases, with 5 bases between.